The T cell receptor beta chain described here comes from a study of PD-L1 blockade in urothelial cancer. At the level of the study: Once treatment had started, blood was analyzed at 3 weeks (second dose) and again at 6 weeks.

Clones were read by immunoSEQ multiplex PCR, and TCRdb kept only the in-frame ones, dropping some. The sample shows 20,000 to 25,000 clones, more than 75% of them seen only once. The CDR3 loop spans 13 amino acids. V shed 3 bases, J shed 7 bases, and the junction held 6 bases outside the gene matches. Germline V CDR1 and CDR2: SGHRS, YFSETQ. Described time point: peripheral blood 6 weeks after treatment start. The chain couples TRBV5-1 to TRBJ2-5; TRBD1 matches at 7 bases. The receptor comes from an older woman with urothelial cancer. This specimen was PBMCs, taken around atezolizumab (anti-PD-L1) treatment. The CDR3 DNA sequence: TGCGCCAGCAGCTCCAGGGGGAAGGGGACCCAGTACTTC. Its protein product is CASSSRGKGTQYF.